A single count supports the clone carrying this T cell receptor beta chain. The antigen is undetermined. These data are taken from a study of OX40 agonist ivuxolimab in advanced cancers. General study results and limits: Patients who responded partially at 0.1-3.0 mg/kg showed clonal expansion ranking among the lowest. At 0.1 to 3.0 mg/kg, clonal expansion of CD4+ and CD8+ blood T cells had occurred by week 6. Antigens targeted by the expanded peripheral T cells were not determined.

The protocol was immunoSEQ multiplex PCR, while the TCRdb copy is restricted to in-frame clones and leaves out a portion. The sample shows about 64,000 clones, 88% of them seen only once. CDR1 and CDR2 from the germline V gene are SGHRS and YFSETQ. The germline V and J ends were trimmed by 3 bases and 0 bases, with 7 bases remaining between them. The CDR3 extends over 14 amino acids. Patients were ineligible given autoimmune disease history or systemic immunosuppression. This TCR was recovered from an adult with an advanced solid tumor such as melanoma, head and neck, liver or kidney cancer. The V call is TRBV5-1, the J call TRBJ1-3, with D hard to call. The sample consisted of CD4+ or CD8+ T cells sorted from blood, taken in a trial of the OX40 agonist ivuxolimab. The CDR3 loop reads CASSSRSSGNTIYF. CDR3 DNA sequence: TGCGCCAGCAGCTCCAGGAGCTCTGGAAACACCATATATTTT.